Presented here are 29 T cell receptor beta chains from one specimen sequenced in a study of blood T cell repertoires in COVID-19. Some clones are missing from TCRdb's copy, which holds only in-frame ones; the method was immunoSEQ multiplex PCR. The repertoire holds 200,000 to 250,000 clones, with under 90% as singletons. The sequenced sample was peripheral blood. These receptors were collected from a woman of 80 years or more with acute or convalescent COVID-19.

For this clone: Different DNA sequences within this sample yield the same CDR3. The chain links TRBV12-3 or TRBV12-4 to TRBJ2-7, with D perhaps matching TRBD1 (5 bases). The CDR3 sequence is 13 residues long. V lost 6 bases and J lost 3, with 12 bases in between. The CDR3 is CASSPDRDYEQYF. Written as DNA, the CDR3 is TGTGCCAGCAGCCCCGACAGAGACTACGAGCAGTACTTC.

This clone was seen a few times. The chain recombines TRBV11-3 with TRBJ2-5; 7 bases fit TRBD2. The V segment lost 6 bases and the J segment 4 bases; nucleotides outside the gene matches: 8. Germline-derived CDR1 and CDR2 are SGHNT and YENEEA. The CDR3 sequence is 14 residues long. CDR3: CASSFGGNGETQYF. CDR3 nucleotide sequence: TGTGCCAGCAGTTTCGGGGGGAATGGAGAGACCCAGTACTTC.

The CDR3 coding sequence is TGTGCCAGCAGCCAAGTATTATCAGGGCCTAAAGAGACCCAGTACTTC. Encoded protein: CASSQVLSGPKETQYF. The chain is built from TRBV3-1 (or the pseudogene TRBV3-2) and TRBJ2-5; tentative D call: TRBD1 (5 bases). CDR3 size: 16 residues. Germline V gene sequence: CDR1 LGHDT, CDR2 YNNKEL (reference sequence). Between the trimmed V and J ends, which lost 1 base and 3 bases, there was a span of 15 bases.

The chain has TRBV5-8 and TRBJ1-6, with 8 nucleotides matching TRBD1. CDR1 SGHTS and CDR2 YDEGEE come from the germline V gene. The CDR3 is made up of 14 amino acids. The trim removed 4 bases at V and 13 bases at J, leaving 10 bases unmatched. The CDR3 loop is CASSQIGTGGPLHF. DNA of the CDR3: TGTGCCAGCAGCCAGATTGGGACAGGTGGGCCCCTCCACTTT.

This clone was counted only a few times. The chain recombines TRBV12-5 with TRBJ1-4, with D perhaps TRBD1 (5 bases). The CDR3 spans 13 residues. Germline assignment: CDR1 LGHNT and CDR2 FRNRAP. V shed 7 bases and J shed 10 bases, with 16 bases lying between them. As DNA, the CDR3 is TGTGCTAGTGCTTTCTCTTGGGGCAGAAAACTGTTTTTT. Its translation: CASAFSWGRKLFF.

The gene calls are TRBV5-4 and TRBJ2-1, with 7 positions matching TRBD1. The CDR3 length is 15 residues. Trimming took 1 base from V and 3 from J; bases not matched to a gene: 4. Germline CDR1 is SGHNT and CDR2 is YYREEE (reference sequence). The CDR3 DNA follows: TGTGCCAGCAGCTTGCAGGGGGTGGGCTACAATGAGCAGTTCTTC. Translation: CASSLQGVGYNEQFF.

This rearrangement joins TRBV28 to TRBJ1-2, with 7 bases lining up with TRBD1. From germline, CDR1 is MDHEN and CDR2 SYDVKM. Germline trimming cut 5 bases from V and 8 bases from J; bases unmatched to any gene: 20. CDR3 size: 17 residues. CDR3 nucleotide sequence: TGTGCCAGCAGTCCTCTCCGGGACAGCGATCGCGGGGTGGGCTACACCTTC. Its protein product is CASSPLRDSDRGVGYTF.

V gene TRBV11-3 combines with J gene TRBJ1-6; 9 bases map to TRBD1. The germline CDR1 and CDR2 sequences are SGHNT and YENEEA. CDR3 length: 15 amino acids. J gave up 8 bases and V 2 bases, and 4 bases lay outside the gene matches. This chain's CDR3 is CASSLRDRVDSPLHF. The DNA of the CDR3 is TGTGCCAGCAGCTTACGGGACAGGGTCGATTCACCCCTCCACTTT.

The chain uses TRBV10-2 and TRBJ2-5; D remains ambiguous. The germline V gene encodes CDR1 WSHSY and CDR2 SAAADI. V lost 7 bases and J lost 2, with 8 bases in between. The CDR3 is 12 amino acids. The CDR3 loop is CASTGWQETQYF. The CDR3 DNA reads TGCGCCAGCACTGGCTGGCAAGAGACCCAGTACTTC.

V and J are TRBV3-1 (or the pseudogene TRBV3-2) and TRBJ1-6, with D uncertain. The CDR3 is made up of 16 amino acids. V was trimmed by 1 base and J by 9 bases, leaving 16 bases between them. From germline, CDR1 is LGHDT and CDR2 YNNKEL (reference sequence). The CDR3 DNA reads as TGTGCCAGCAGCCAAGGGGTCCCCCGCGCGGGTTCACCCCTCCACTTT. It specifies CASSQGVPRAGSPLHF.

V gene TRBV2 combines with J gene TRBJ1-5, with D perhaps TRBD1 (5 bases). This CDR3 has 15 residues. Germline V gene sequence: CDR1 SNHLY, CDR2 FYNNEI. V lost 5 bases and J 5 bases, leaving 16 bases between the germline ends. The CDR3: CASSPPPDRDQPQHF. The DNA for the CDR3 is TGTGCCAGCAGTCCGCCTCCCGACAGAGATCAGCCCCAGCATTTT.

The genes are TRBV3-1 (or the pseudogene TRBV3-2) and TRBJ1-2; TRBD1 agrees at 7 bases. Trimming removed 3 bases from V and 0 bases from J; junction bases left unmatched: 4. CDR1 and CDR2 from the germline V gene are LGHDT and YNNKEL (reference sequence). The CDR3 sequence is 15 residues long. This CDR3 is CASSQYRGANYGYTF. The CDR3 coding sequence is TGTGCCAGCAGCCAGTACAGGGGTGCTAACTATGGCTACACCTTC.

This sequence joins TRBV19 and TRBJ1-2; 10 nucleotides match TRBD1. The CDR3 is 15 residues long. Germline CDR1 is LNHDA and CDR2 is SQIVND (reference sequence). Trimming took 4 bases from V and 3 from J; bases not matched to a gene: 5. CDR3 in DNA: TGTGCCAGTAGTACCCGACAGGGGGCGGACTATGGCTACACCTTC. The encoded protein is CASSTRQGADYGYTF.

With regard to this clone: Distinct nucleotide sequences in the sample also encode this CDR3. The rearrangement joins TRBV9 to TRBJ2-7; D gene ambiguous. Trimming removed 3 bases at V and 3 bases at J, with 10 bases between. Germline CDR1 is SGDLS and CDR2 is YYNGEE. CDR3 length: 13 residues. For the CDR3, the DNA is TGTGCCAGCAGCGGCCTGCGAGGCTACGAGCAGTACTTC. As protein: CASSGLRGYEQYF.

V gene TRBV24-1 combines with J gene TRBJ2-1; TRBD1 matches at 8 bases. This CDR3 region has 16 residues. Germline assignment: CDR1 KGHDR and CDR2 SFDVKD. V was pared by 4 bases and J by 10 bases, with 14 bases of the junction left unmatched. CDR3 in amino acids: CATSDIDRGAVREQFF. The CDR3 DNA reads as TGTGCCACCAGTGACATCGACAGGGGTGCGGTTCGGGAGCAGTTCTTC.

This clone has a handful of counts. This chain links TRBV9 with TRBJ1-4; the D gene is possibly TRBD1 (5 bases). The V gene's germline CDR1 is SGDLS and CDR2 YYNGEE. This CDR3 spans 16 amino acids. V lost 0 bases and J lost 4, with 13 bases in between. The CDR3 loop is CASSVGWQGRNEKLFF. DNA of the CDR3: TGTGCCAGCAGCGTAGGATGGCAGGGCCGTAATGAAAAACTGTTTTTT.

The V and J genes are TRBV3-1 (or the pseudogene TRBV3-2) and TRBJ2-7; D gene unclear. Germline CDR1 LGHDT, CDR2 YNNKEL (reference sequence). The CDR3 has 12 residues. V shed 2 bases and J shed 3 bases, with 5 bases lying between them. In nucleotides, the CDR3 is TGTGCCAGCAGCCAATCCTACTACGAGCAGTACTTC. It specifies CASSQSYYEQYF.

The CDR3 region is CAIEAQVGGPYSRNEQFF. CDR3 DNA: TGTGCCATCGAGGCCCAAGTAGGGGGACCCTATTCTAGGAATGAGCAGTTCTTC. The chain recombines TRBV10-3 with TRBJ2-1, with D perhaps matching TRBD1 (6 bases). The germline V gene encodes CDR1 ENHRY and CDR2 SYGVKD. The CDR3 contains 18 residues. V shed 8 bases and J shed 7 bases, with 30 bases lying between them.

The chain's CDR3 is CASSQGIVSYGYTF. The CDR3 coding sequence is TGCGCCAGCAGCCAAGGAATAGTTTCCTATGGCTACACCTTC. This chain links TRBV4-3 with TRBJ1-2; D ambiguous. CDR3 length: 14 residues. V was shortened by 1 base and J by 4 bases, with 10 bases between the two germline ends. Per the germline V gene, CDR1 is LGHNA and CDR2 is YSLEER.

The chain carries TRBV27 and TRBJ1-2; 7 bases are a match to TRBD1. The CDR3 extends over 16 amino acids. Germline V gives CDR1 MNHEY, CDR2 SMNVEV (reference sequence). Germline trimming cut 1 base from V and 7 bases from J; bases unmatched to any gene: 12. This CDR3 is CASSLLRPDRDGGYTF. CDR3 sequence (DNA): TGTGCCAGCAGTTTATTGCGGCCCGACAGGGATGGTGGCTACACCTTC.

The chain is built from TRBV6-5 and TRBJ1-2; TRBD1 might be the D (6 bases). The CDR3 consists of 16 residues. CDR1 is MNHEY and CDR2 is SVGAGI in the germline V gene. V lost 4 bases, J lost 2 bases, and 17 bases lay in between. Here the CDR3 reads CASSSPGQSSNYGYTF. In DNA form, the CDR3 reads TGTGCCAGCAGTTCACCAGGACAGTCTAGCAACTATGGCTACACCTTC.

The chain recombines TRBV3-1 (or the pseudogene TRBV3-2) with TRBJ2-7, with 7 bases identical to TRBD1. The CDR3 has 14 residues. Germline V CDR1 and CDR2: LGHDT, YNNKEL (reference sequence). After removal of 5 bases from V and 2 bases from J, the junction contained 6 bases not matched to a gene. The CDR3 nucleotides read TGTGCCAGCAGCACTCGGACAGGCCCCTACGAGCAGTACTTC. This gives the protein CASSTRTGPYEQYF.

The chain carries TRBV6-4 and TRBJ2-3; a possible D gene is TRBD1 (5 bases). The CDR3 is 15 amino acids. Trimming took off 2 bases at V and 2 bases at J, with 11 bases between the two ends. Germline assignment: CDR1 MRHNA and CDR2 SNTAGT. CDR3 loop: CASSDGRALTDTQYF. The CDR3 region has the DNA TGTGCCAGCAGTGACGGCAGGGCCCTCACAGATACGCAGTATTTT.

Here the CDR3 reads CASSLGGGTDTQYF. The CDR3 nucleotides read TGCGCCAGCAGCTTGGGCGGGGGCACAGATACGCAGTATTTT. V gene TRBV5-1 combines with J gene TRBJ2-3; tentative D call: TRBD2 (6 bases). This CDR3 contains 14 residues. Per germline, CDR1 SGHRS and CDR2 YFSETQ. Trimming removed 0 bases at V and 1 base at J, with 6 bases between.

The J gene is TRBJ1-5, the V gene TRBV5-1; D unclear. CDR1 SGHRS and CDR2 YFSETQ come from the germline V gene. Between the trimmed V and J ends, which lost 4 bases and 2 bases, there was a span of 10 bases. The CDR3 is 14 amino acids. In DNA form, the CDR3 reads TGCGCCAGCAGCCTAGGTGACGGCAATCAGCCCCAGCATTTT. Protein: CASSLGDGNQPQHF. The full variable domain, completed using reference TRBV5-1 and TRBJ1-5, is KAGVTQTPRYLIKTRGQQVTLSCSPISGHRSVSWYQQTPGQGLQFLFEYFSETQRNKGNFPGRFSGRQFSNSRSEMNVSTLELGDSALYLCASSLGDGNQPQHFGDGTRLSIL.

The DNA for the CDR3 is TGCGCCAGCAGCTTGGGGCATACGAACACCGGGGAGCTGTTTTTT. Translation: CASSLGHTNTGELFF. V and J are TRBV5-1 and TRBJ2-2; D call uncertain. The germline V gene has CDR1 SGHRS and CDR2 YFSETQ. The V gene lost 0 bases and the J gene lost 0 bases, with 6 bases spanning the gap. The CDR3 runs to 15 residues.

The rearrangement links TRBV9 to TRBJ2-5, with TRBD2 matching 11 bases. Germline assignment: CDR1 SGDLS and CDR2 YYNGEE. This CDR3 has 20 amino acids. V was clipped by 0 bases and J by 5 bases; unmatched bases: 18. The CDR3 coding sequence is TGTGCCAGCAGCGTAGATTCGCGGCTAGCGGGGGGAAGTTCCGAGGAGACCCAGTACTTC. Translating gives CASSVDSRLAGGSSEETQYF. The variable domain in full, with the rest retrieved from reference TRBV9 and TRBJ2-5, is DSGVTQTPKHLITATGQRVTLRCSPRSGDLSVYWYQQSLDQGLQFLIQYYNGEERAKGNILERFSAQQFPDLHSELNLSSLELGDSALYFCASSVDSRLAGGSSEETQYFGPGTRLLVL.

V and J are TRBV7-3 and TRBJ2-7; TRBD2 matches at 9 bases. From germline, CDR1 is SGHTA and CDR2 FQGTGA. V lost 3 bases, J lost 6 bases, and 3 bases stayed unmatched. The CDR3 is 13 amino acids. CDR3: CASSFASGVEQYF. CDR3 nucleotide sequence: TGTGCCAGCAGCTTCGCTAGCGGGGTCGAGCAGTACTTC.

V is TRBV7-9 and J is TRBJ2-7, with 9 bases aligning to TRBD1. J gave up 2 bases and V 5 bases, and 4 bases lay outside the gene matches. CDR3 length: 14 amino acids. Per the germline V gene, CDR1 is SEHNR and CDR2 is FQNEAQ (reference sequence). The CDR3 coding sequence is TGTGCCAGCAGCAGGGGGACAGGGACCTACGAGCAGTACTTC. Protein sequence: CASSRGTGTYEQYF.